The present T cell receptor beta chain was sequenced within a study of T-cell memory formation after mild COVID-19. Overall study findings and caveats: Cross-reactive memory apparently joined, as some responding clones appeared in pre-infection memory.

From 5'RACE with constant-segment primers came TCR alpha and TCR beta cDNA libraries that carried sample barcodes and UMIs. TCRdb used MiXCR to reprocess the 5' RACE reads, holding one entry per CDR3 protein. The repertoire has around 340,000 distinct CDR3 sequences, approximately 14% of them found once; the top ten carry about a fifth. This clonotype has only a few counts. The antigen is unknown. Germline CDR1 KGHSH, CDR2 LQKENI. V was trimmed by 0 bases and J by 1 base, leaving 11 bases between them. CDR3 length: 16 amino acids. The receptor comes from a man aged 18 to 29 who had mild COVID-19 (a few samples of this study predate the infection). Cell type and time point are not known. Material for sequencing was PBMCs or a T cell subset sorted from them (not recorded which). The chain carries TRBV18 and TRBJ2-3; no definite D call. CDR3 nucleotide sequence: TGTGCCAGCTCACCACCATCCGCAGGTGGCACAGATACGCAGTATTTT. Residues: CASSPPSAGGTDTQYF.